These 26 T cell receptor beta chains came from one sample sequenced in a study of cytomegalovirus exposure and HLA in healthy donors. Researchers ran the PCR with 60 Vbeta and 13 Jbeta primers. Sequencing was performed with immunoSEQ multiplex PCR; in TCRdb, only in-frame clones are kept and a portion is missing. The sample lists about 140,000 clones; 80% were seen once. Material for sequencing was PBMCs. The source of these receptors is a middle-aged woman in good health and CMV-seronegative.

V gene TRBV6-6 combines with J gene TRBJ1-2; 12 bases map to TRBD1. Trimming cost V 8 bases and J 3 bases; bases outside gene matches: 7. The CDR3 is 15 residues long. Per the germline V gene, CDR1 is MNHNY and CDR2 is SVGAGI (reference sequence). The CDR3 protein is CASGVGQGAYYGYTF. For the CDR3, the DNA is TGTGCCAGCGGTGTGGGACAGGGGGCTTACTATGGCTACACCTTC.

The rearrangement uses TRBV6-5 and TRBJ2-1, with D possibly matching TRBD2 (6 bases). Germline CDR1 and CDR2: MNHEY and SVGAGI. CDR3 length: 15 residues. V was shortened by 2 bases and J by 7 bases, with 15 bases between the two germline ends. CDR3 DNA sequence: TGTGCCAGCAGTTACGCGGAGGGGAAATTGAATGAGCAGTTCTTC. Residues: CASSYAEGKLNEQFF.

The chain links TRBV11-3 to TRBJ1-6; no reliable D call. V lost 0 bases, J lost 15 bases, and 12 bases lay in between. CDR1 and CDR2 (germline): SGHNT, YENEEA. The CDR3 sequence is 13 residues long. Written as DNA, the CDR3 is TGTGCCAGCAGCTTAGAGAGGCAGAATGTCCTCCACTTT. It codes for CASSLERQNVLHF. The full variable domain, in which reference TRBV11-3 and TRBJ1-6 provide the parts outside the CDR3, is EAGVVQSPRYKIIEKKQPVAFWCNPISGHNTLYWYLQNLGQGPELLIRYENEEAVDDSQLPKDRFSAERLKGVDSTLKIQPAELGDSAVYLCASSLERQNVLHFGNGTRLTVT.

This clone was seen only once. J is TRBJ2-7 and V is TRBV19; D remains ambiguous. The CDR3 is made up of 14 amino acids. The germline CDR1 and CDR2 sequences are LNHDA and SQIVND (reference sequence). Trimming shortened V by 1 base and J by 3 bases, and 10 bases separated the two germline ends. CDR3 in amino acids: CASSIVAGNYEQYF. For the CDR3, the DNA is TGTGCCAGTAGTATAGTGGCAGGAAACTACGAGCAGTACTTC.

This CDR3 is CASFEGQGAREQYF. The CDR3 bases are TGTGCCAGCTTTGAGGGACAGGGGGCTCGTGAGCAGTACTTC. V is TRBV28 and J is TRBJ2-7, with 12 bases matching TRBD1. The CDR3 has 14 residues. V lost 8 bases, J lost 7 bases, and 9 bases stayed unmatched. The V gene's germline CDR1 is MDHEN and CDR2 SYDVKM.

The chain links TRBV28 to TRBJ1-5; TRBD1 agrees at 7 bases. CDR1 MDHEN and CDR2 SYDVKM come from the germline V gene. The CDR3 covers 15 residues. V trimming: 3 bases; J trimming: 3 bases; junction bases outside the gene matches: 5. The CDR3: CASSFLRGTNQPQHF. CDR3 DNA: TGTGCCAGCAGTTTTCTCAGGGGGACCAATCAGCCCCAGCATTTT.

The sample holds a few counts of this clone. This chain uses TRBV4-2 with TRBJ1-5; a possible D gene is TRBD1 (5 bases). The germline V and J ends were trimmed by 0 bases and 6 bases, with 12 bases remaining between them. Germline V gene sequence: CDR1 LGHNA, CDR2 YNFKEQ. The CDR3 runs 15 residues. The CDR3 region is CASSQDGGRSQPQHF. The CDR3 nucleotides read TGTGCCAGCAGCCAAGACGGGGGACGGAGTCAGCCCCAGCATTTT.

The gene calls are TRBV7-2 and TRBJ1-2; D possibly corresponds to TRBD1 (6 bases). Germline V CDR1 and CDR2: SGHTA, FQGNSA. This CDR3 has 14 amino acids. V was trimmed by 5 bases and J by 8 bases, leaving 18 bases between them. In DNA form, the CDR3 reads TGTGCCAGCAGCCTATGGGGGCTTGACGGGGGCTACACCTTC. Translating gives CASSLWGLDGGYTF.

The count of this clone is one. CDR3 sequence (DNA): TGCGCCAGCAGCCCTGGGGGACTGAGCTCCTACGAGCAGTACTTC. This encodes CASSPGGLSSYEQYF. The J gene is TRBJ2-7, the V gene TRBV4-1; possibly TRBD2 for D (6 bases). Trimming took off 4 bases at V and 0 bases at J, with 13 bases between the two ends. Germline V gene lookup returns CDR1 MGHRA and CDR2 YSYEKL. This CDR3 comprises 15 residues.

The V call is TRBV11-3, the J call TRBJ2-3; TRBD1 agrees at 11 bases. This CDR3 spans 15 amino acids. Trimming removed 5 bases from V and 3 bases from J; junction bases left unmatched: 4. The germline V gene has CDR1 SGHNT and CDR2 YENEEA. Here the CDR3 reads CASSTGTGGTDTQYF. The CDR3 nucleotides are TGTGCCAGCAGCACCGGGACAGGGGGTACAGATACGCAGTATTTT.

The chain is built from TRBV7-2 and TRBJ1-2; D unclear. The CDR3 is 14 amino acids. Germline V gives CDR1 SGHTA, CDR2 FQGNSA. V lost 5 bases to trimming and J lost 2 bases, with 12 bases between them. DNA of the CDR3: TGTGCCAGCAGCCCCCTAACGGGAAACTATGGCTACACCTTC. Translated, it gives CASSPLTGNYGYTF.

This clone was seen just once. The chain has TRBV29-1 and TRBJ2-5, with D hard to call. The CDR3 consists of 11 residues. The germline V gene encodes CDR1 SQVTM and CDR2 ANQGSEA. V was cut by 6 bases and J by 4 bases, with 9 bases left in between. CDR3 sequence: CSVRPGETQYF. The CDR3 DNA is TGCAGCGTCCGCCCCGGAGAGACCCAGTACTTC.

The genes are TRBV14 and TRBJ2-7; 7 nucleotides align to TRBD1. The CDR3 totals 13 residues. V shed 4 bases, J shed 1 base, and the junction held 1 base outside the gene matches. Germline V gives CDR1 SGHDN, CDR2 FVKESK. CDR3 sequence reads: CASSRTGSYEQYF. DNA of the CDR3: TGTGCCAGCAGCCGGACAGGTTCCTACGAGCAGTACTTC.

This chain uses TRBV28 with TRBJ1-3, with 7 bases lining up with TRBD1. The CDR3 runs to 16 residues. The germline CDR1 and CDR2 sequences are MDHEN and SYDVKM. The trim removed 2 bases at V and 1 base at J, leaving 5 bases unmatched. The CDR3 DNA follows: TGTGCCAGCAGTTTACCCAGGGGGTTTTCTGGAAACACCATATATTTT. This encodes CASSLPRGFSGNTIYF.

This sequence joins TRBV2 and TRBJ2-3, with 11 positions matching TRBD2. CDR3 length: 16 residues. The germline CDR1 and CDR2 sequences are SNHLY and FYNNEI. V shed 8 bases, J shed 1 base, and the junction held 8 bases outside the gene matches. The CDR3 DNA sequence: TGTGCCAGCCGCAGGGAACTAGCGGGGGGCACAGATACGCAGTATTTT. Translating it yields CASRRELAGGTDTQYF. Complete variable domain (other parts from reference TRBV2 and TRBJ2-3): EPEVTQTPSHQVTQMGQEVILRCVPISNHLYFYWYRQILGQKVEFLVSFYNNEISEKSEIFDDQFSVERPDGSNFTLKIRSTKLEDSAMYFCASRRELAGGTDTQYFGPGTRLTVL.

The chain carries TRBV4-1 and TRBJ1-1; no clear D gene. Trimming removed 3 bases at V and 1 base at J, with 6 bases between. CDR3 length: 13 amino acids. Germline CDR1 is MGHRA and CDR2 is YSYEKL. CDR3 amino acids: CASSQQRNTEAFF. CDR3 nucleotides: TGCGCCAGCAGCCAGCAGCGGAACACTGAAGCTTTCTTT.

The chain couples TRBV6-6 to TRBJ2-1; TRBD1 matches at 8 bases. The CDR3 totals 14 residues. The ends lost 5 bases at V and 1 base at J; junction bases unmatched: 1. CDR1 and CDR2 (germline): MNHNY, SVGAGI (reference sequence). CDR3 nucleotides: TGTGCCAGCAGTGGACAGGGATCCTACAATGAGCAGTTCTTC. Its translation: CASSGQGSYNEQFF.

The V call is TRBV6-1, the J call TRBJ1-5; maybe TRBD1 (5 bases). Germline V CDR1 and CDR2: MNHNS, SASEGT. The CDR3 is 16 residues long. V was trimmed by 3 bases and J by 5 bases, leaving 17 bases between them. The CDR3 sequence: CASSERQGGFDQPQHF. The CDR3 nucleotides are TGTGCCAGCAGTGAGCGGCAGGGAGGGTTCGATCAGCCCCAGCATTTT.

The V call is TRBV6-6, the J call TRBJ1-1; the D is unclear. The germline V gene has CDR1 MNHNY and CDR2 SVGAGI (reference sequence). Trimming removed 6 bases from V and 1 base from J, with 12 bases in between. The CDR3 runs to 14 residues. The CDR3 is CASSLAMKNTEAFF. The CDR3 region has the DNA TGTGCCAGCAGCCTCGCTATGAAGAACACTGAAGCTTTCTTT.

The chain carries TRBV5-6 and TRBJ2-2, with 7 positions matching TRBD1. V was pared by 4 bases and J by 5 bases, with 8 bases of the junction left unmatched. Looked up from germline, CDR1 is SGHDT and CDR2 is YYEEEE. There are 15 residues in the CDR3. CDR3 nucleotide sequence: TGTGCCAGCAGCCTGTTCGACAGGGATACCGGGGAGCTGTTTTTT. This encodes CASSLFDRDTGELFF.

The V call is TRBV10-3, the J call TRBJ1-1; 11 nucleotides align to TRBD1. The germline gives CDR1 ENHRY, CDR2 SYGVKD. The CDR3 is 13 amino acids. V shed 2 bases, J shed 11 bases, and the junction held 4 bases outside the gene matches. CDR3 bases: TGTGCCATCAGTGAGGGGACAGGGGGTGACGCTTTCTTT. It translates to CAISEGTGGDAFF.

This chain connects TRBV7-3 to TRBJ2-7, with D maybe TRBD1 (6 bases). There are 13 residues in the CDR3. V dropped 5 bases and J dropped 7 bases, with 15 bases sitting between them. The germline V gene has CDR1 SGHTA and CDR2 FQGTGA. CDR3 residues: CASSPTGLGEQYF. For the CDR3, the DNA is TGTGCCAGCAGCCCCACAGGGCTCGGAGAGCAGTACTTC.

The chain uses TRBV5-8 and TRBJ1-5, with D perhaps TRBD1 (5 bases). Germline values: CDR1 SGHTS, CDR2 YDEGEE. Trimming cost V 0 bases and J 3 bases, with 10 bases left between them. This CDR3 is built from 15 residues. The CDR3, as DNA: TGTGCCAGCAGCTTGGGACAGATTACCAATCAGCCCCAGCATTTT. Encoded protein: CASSLGQITNQPQHF.

The rearrangement links TRBV11-2 to TRBJ2-3; 14 nucleotides agree with TRBD2. The length of the CDR3 is 18 residues. CDR1 is SGHAT, CDR2 FQNNGV, per germline. The V gene end was trimmed by 3 bases and the J gene end by 1 base; junction bases not matched to a gene: 6. The CDR3 nucleotides read TGTGCCAGCAGCTTTGAGACTAGCGGGGGGGCCGGCACAGATACGCAGTATTTT. This sequence encodes CASSFETSGGAGTDTQYF.

V usage is TRBV10-3 and J usage is TRBJ2-3; TRBD2 matches at 11 bases. V gave up 7 bases and J gave up 2 bases; unmatched junction bases: 2. The germline gives CDR1 ENHRY, CDR2 SYGVKD. The length of the CDR3 is 14 residues. The CDR3, as DNA: TGTGCCATCAATAGCGGGGGGGACACAGATACGCAGTATTTT. Its protein product is CAINSGGDTDTQYF.

The CDR3 sequence: CASSFPGQGPNTEAFF. In DNA, the CDR3 is TGTGCCAGCAGCTTCCCGGGACAGGGGCCGAACACTGAAGCTTTCTTT. V and J are TRBV7-8 and TRBJ1-1; 10 bases line up with TRBD1. Germline V CDR1 and CDR2: SGHVS, FQNEAQ. There are 16 residues in the CDR3. V lost 3 bases, J lost 1 base, and 5 bases stayed unmatched. Combining the CDR3 with reference TRBV7-8 and TRBJ1-1 gives the whole variable domain GAGVSQSPRYKVAKRGQDVALRCDPISGHVSLFWYQQALGQGPEFLTYFQNEAQLDKSGLPSDRFFAERPEGSVSTLKIQRTQQEDSAVYLCASSFPGQGPNTEAFFGQGTRLTVV.